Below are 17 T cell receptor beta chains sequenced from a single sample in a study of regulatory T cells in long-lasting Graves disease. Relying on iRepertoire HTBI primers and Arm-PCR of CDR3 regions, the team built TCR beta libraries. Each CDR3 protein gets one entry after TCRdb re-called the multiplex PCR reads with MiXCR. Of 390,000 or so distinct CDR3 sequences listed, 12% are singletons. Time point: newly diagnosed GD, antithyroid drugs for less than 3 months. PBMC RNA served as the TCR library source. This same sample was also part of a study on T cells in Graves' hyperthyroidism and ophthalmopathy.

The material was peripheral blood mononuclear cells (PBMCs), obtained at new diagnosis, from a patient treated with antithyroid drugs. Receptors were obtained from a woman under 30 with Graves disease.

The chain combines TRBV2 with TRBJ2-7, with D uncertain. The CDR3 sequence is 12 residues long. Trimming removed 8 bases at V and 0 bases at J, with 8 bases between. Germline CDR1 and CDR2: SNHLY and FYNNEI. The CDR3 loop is CASPFNSYEQYF. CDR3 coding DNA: TGTGCCAGCCCCTTCAACTCCTACGAGCAGTACTTC.

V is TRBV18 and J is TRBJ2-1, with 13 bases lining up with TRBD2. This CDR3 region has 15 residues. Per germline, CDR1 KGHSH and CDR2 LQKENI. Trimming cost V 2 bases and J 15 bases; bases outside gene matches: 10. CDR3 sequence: CASSPSALAGGQWFF. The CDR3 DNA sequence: TGTGCCAGCTCACCAAGTGCACTAGCGGGGGGGCAATGGTTCTTC.

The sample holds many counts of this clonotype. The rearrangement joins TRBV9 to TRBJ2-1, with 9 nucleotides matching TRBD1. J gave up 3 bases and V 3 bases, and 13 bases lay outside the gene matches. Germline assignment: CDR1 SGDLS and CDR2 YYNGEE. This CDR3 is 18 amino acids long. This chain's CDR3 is CASSADLSYRGLYNEQFF. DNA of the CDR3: TGTGCCAGCAGCGCAGACTTGTCTTACAGGGGGCTCTACAATGAGCAGTTCTTC. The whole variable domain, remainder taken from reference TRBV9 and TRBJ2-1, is DSGVTQTPKHLITATGQRVTLRCSPRSGDLSVYWYQQSLDQGLQFLIQYYNGEERAKGNILERFSAQQFPDLHSELNLSSLELGDSALYFCASSADLSYRGLYNEQFFGPGTRLTVL.

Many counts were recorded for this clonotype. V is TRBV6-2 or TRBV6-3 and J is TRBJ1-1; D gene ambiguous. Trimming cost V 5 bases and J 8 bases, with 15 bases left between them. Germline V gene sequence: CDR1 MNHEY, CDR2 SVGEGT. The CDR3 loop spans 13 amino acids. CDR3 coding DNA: TGTGCCAGCAGTCCCATTGGCCGGATAGAAGCTTTCTTT. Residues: CASSPIGRIEAFF.

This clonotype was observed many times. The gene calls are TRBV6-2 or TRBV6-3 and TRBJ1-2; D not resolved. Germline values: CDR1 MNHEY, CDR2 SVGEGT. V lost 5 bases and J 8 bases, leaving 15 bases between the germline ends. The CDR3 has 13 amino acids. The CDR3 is CASSGRVDDGYTF. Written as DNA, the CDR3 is TGTGCCAGCAGTGGTAGGGTCGACGACGGCTACACCTTC.

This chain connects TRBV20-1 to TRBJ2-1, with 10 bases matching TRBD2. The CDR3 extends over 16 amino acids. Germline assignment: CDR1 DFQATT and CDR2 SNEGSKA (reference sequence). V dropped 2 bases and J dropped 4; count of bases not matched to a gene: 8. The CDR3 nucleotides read TGCAGTGCTAGACGCCCCCCTAGCGGGAGTTACAATGAGCAGTTCTTC. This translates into CSARRPPSGSYNEQFF.

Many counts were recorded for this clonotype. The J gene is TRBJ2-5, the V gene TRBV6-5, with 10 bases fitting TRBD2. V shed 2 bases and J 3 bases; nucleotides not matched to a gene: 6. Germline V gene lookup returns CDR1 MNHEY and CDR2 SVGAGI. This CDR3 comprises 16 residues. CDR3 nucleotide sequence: TGTGCCAGCAGTTACCCTAGCGGGAGTTTAAAAGAGACCCAGTACTTC. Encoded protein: CASSYPSGSLKETQYF.

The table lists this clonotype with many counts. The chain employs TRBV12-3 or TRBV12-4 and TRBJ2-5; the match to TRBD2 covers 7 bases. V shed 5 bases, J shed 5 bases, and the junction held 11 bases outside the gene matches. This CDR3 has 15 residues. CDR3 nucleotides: TGTGCCAGCAGTACCCGCGGGGGTAGGGAGGAGACCCAGTACTTC. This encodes CASSTRGGREETQYF.

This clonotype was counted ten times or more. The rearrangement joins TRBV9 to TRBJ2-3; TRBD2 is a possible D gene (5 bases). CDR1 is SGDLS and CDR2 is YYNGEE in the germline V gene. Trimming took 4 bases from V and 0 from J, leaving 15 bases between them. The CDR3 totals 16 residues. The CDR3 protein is CASSFDGKPSTDTQYF. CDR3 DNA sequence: TGTGCCAGCAGCTTCGACGGGAAACCTAGCACAGATACGCAGTATTTT. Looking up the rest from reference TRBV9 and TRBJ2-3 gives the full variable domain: DSGVTQTPKHLITATGQRVTLRCSPRSGDLSVYWYQQSLDQGLQFLIQYYNGEERAKGNILERFSAQQFPDLHSELNLSSLELGDSALYFCASSFDGKPSTDTQYFGPGTRLTVL.

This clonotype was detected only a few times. The CDR3, as DNA: TGCAGTGCTGCGAGTAGAGACAGGCCCCACACTGAAGCTTTCTTT. This encodes CSAASRDRPHTEAFF. The J gene is TRBJ1-1, the V gene TRBV20-1, with a possible D match to TRBD1 (6 bases). The CDR3 runs to 15 residues. Per germline, CDR1 DFQATT and CDR2 SNEGSKA (reference sequence). The V gene lost 5 bases and the J gene lost 3 bases, with 19 bases spanning the gap.

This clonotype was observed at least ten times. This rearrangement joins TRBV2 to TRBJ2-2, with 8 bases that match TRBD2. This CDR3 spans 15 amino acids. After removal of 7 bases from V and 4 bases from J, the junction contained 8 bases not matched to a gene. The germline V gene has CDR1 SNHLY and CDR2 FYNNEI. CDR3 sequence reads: CASKAGLVATGELFF. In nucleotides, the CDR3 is TGTGCCAGCAAGGCGGGACTAGTCGCCACCGGGGAGCTGTTTTTT.

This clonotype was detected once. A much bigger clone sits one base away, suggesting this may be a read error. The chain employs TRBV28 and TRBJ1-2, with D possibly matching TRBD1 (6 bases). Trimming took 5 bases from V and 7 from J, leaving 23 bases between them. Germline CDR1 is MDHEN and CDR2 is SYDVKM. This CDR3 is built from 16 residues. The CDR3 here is CASSETRTAVSRGYTF. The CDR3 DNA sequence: TGTGCCAGCAGTGAGACCAGGACAGCAGTTTCACGTGGCTACACCTTC.

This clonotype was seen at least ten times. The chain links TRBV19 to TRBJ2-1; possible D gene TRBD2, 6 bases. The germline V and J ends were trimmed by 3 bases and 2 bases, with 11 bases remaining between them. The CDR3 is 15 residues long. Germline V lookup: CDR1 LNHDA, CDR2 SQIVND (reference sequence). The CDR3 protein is CASSIAGLTYNEQFF. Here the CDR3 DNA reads TGTGCCAGTAGTATCGCGGGACTCACCTACAATGAGCAGTTCTTC.

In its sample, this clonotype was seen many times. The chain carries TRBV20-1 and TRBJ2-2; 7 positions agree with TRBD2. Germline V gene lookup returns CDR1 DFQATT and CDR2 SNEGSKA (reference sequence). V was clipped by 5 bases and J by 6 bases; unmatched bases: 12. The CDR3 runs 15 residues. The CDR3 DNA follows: TGCAGTGCTCTTCTGGCGGGAGTTGTGGCCGGGGAGCTGTTTTTT. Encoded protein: CSALLAGVVAGELFF.

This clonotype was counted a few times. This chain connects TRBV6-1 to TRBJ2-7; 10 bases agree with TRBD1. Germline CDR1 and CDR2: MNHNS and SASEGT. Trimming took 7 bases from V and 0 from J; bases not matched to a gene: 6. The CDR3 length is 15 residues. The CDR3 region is CASTRDRGPSYEQYV. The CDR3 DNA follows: TGTGCCAGCACCCGAGACAGGGGGCCCTCCTACGAGCAGTACGTC.

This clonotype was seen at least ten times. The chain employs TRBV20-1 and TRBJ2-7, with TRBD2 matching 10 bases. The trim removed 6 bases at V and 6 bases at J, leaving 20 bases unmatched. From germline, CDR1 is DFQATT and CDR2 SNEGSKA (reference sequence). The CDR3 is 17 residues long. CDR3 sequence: CSAVRPRLAGVWGEQYF. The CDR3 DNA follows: TGCAGTGCCGTCCGCCCCCGTCTAGCGGGAGTATGGGGCGAGCAGTACTTC.

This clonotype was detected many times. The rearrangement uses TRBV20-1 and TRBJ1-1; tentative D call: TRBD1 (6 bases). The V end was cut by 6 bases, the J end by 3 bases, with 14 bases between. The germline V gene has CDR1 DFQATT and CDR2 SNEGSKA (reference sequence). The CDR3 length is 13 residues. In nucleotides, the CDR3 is TGCAGTGCCGAGGGGGGGTTCGACACTGAAGCTTTCTTT. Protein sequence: CSAEGGFDTEAFF.